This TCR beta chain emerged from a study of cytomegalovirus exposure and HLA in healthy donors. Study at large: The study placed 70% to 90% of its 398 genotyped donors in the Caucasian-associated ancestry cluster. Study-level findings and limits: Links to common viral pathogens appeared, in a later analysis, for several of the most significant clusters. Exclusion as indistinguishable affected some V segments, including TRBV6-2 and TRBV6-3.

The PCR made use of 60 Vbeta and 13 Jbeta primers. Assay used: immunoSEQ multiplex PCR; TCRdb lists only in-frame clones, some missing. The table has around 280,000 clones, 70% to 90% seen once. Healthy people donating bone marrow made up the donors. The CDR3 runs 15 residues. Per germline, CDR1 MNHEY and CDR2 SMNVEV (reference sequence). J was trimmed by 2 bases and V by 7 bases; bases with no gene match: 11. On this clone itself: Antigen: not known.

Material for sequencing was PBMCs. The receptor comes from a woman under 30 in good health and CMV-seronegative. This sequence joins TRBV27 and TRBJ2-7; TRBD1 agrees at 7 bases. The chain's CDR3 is CASMVDRRFPYEQYF. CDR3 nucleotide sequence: TGTGCCAGCATGGTGGACAGGAGATTTCCCTACGAGCAGTACTTC.